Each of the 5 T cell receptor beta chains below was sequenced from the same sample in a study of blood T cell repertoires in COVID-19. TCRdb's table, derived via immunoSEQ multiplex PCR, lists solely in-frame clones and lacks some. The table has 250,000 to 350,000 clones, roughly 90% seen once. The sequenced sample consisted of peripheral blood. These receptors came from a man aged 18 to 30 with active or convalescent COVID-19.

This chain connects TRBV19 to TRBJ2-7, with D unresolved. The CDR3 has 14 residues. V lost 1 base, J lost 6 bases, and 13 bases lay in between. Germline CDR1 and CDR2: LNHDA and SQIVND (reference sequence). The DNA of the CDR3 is TGTGCCAGTAGTATAGTTGCAGGTTCCGCCGAGCAGTACTTC. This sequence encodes CASSIVAGSAEQYF.

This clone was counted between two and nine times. The CDR3 is CASSLVRGRGANVLTF. The CDR3 nucleotides are TGTGCCAGCAGCTTAGTCAGGGGGCGTGGGGCCAACGTCCTGACTTTC. The chain combines TRBV11-2 with TRBJ2-6; 8 nucleotides match TRBD1. V was clipped by 1 base and J by 3 bases; unmatched bases: 2. The germline V gene has CDR1 SGHAT and CDR2 FQNNGV. This CDR3 comprises 16 residues.

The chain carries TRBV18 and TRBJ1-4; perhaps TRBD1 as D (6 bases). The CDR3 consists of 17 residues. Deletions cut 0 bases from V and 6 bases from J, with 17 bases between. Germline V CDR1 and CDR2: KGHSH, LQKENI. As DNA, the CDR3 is TGTGCCAGCTCACCACCGTGGTCAGGGGACGAATATGAAAAACTGTTTTTT. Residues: CASSPPWSGDEYEKLFF.

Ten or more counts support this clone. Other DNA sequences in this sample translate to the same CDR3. CDR3 sequence reads: CASSLGTGNGYTF. The CDR3 DNA is TGTGCCAGCAGCTTAGGTACGGGGAATGGCTACACCTTC. The chain couples TRBV11-2 to TRBJ1-2; unclear D gene. This CDR3 has 13 residues. Germline V gives CDR1 SGHAT, CDR2 FQNNGV. Trimming pared 1 base from V and 6 bases from J, leaving 9 bases between.

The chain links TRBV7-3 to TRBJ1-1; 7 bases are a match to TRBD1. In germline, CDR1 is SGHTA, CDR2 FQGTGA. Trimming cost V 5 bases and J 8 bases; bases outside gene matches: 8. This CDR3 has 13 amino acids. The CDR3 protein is CASSPDRTREAFF. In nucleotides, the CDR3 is TGTGCCAGCAGCCCGGACAGGACCCGCGAAGCTTTCTTT.